This is a list of T cell receptor beta chains from one sample in a study of blood T cell repertoires in COVID-19. Using immunoSEQ multiplex PCR, the repertoire was profiled, and TCRdb retains in-frame clones only, with some absent. The data hold around 300,000 clones, with about 82% observed a single time. The material sequenced was peripheral blood. The receptors were sampled from a human donor in a cohort sampled during active COVID-19. CDR3s include the opening cysteine and the closing phenylalanine or tryptophan. Each record gives: clone size, J gene, D gene, V gene, CDR3 protein, CDR3 DNA. A D gene is named only where the DNA matches it firmly. Clone size appears in some rows only: once, few, many, or a class for an expanded clone.

>once|TRBJ2-1|TRBD2|TRBV30
CAWSVLAGGPNEQFF
TGTGCCTGGAGTGTACTAGCGGGGGGGCCCAATGAGCAGTTCTTC
>.|TRBJ1-2|TRBD1|TRBV6-5
CASSDLRGQTYGYTF
TGTGCCAGCAGCGACCTCCGGGGACAGACTTATGGCTACACCTTC
>.|TRBJ2-5|TRBD1|TRBV5-1
CASSLWTGQETQYF
TGCGCCAGCAGCCTTTGGACAGGCCAAGAGACCCAGTACTTC
>.|TRBJ1-2|.|TRBV3-1/TRBV3-2
CASSQAVYGYTF
TGTGCCAGCAGCCAAGCGGTCTATGGCTACACCTTC
>.|TRBJ2-6|TRBD1|TRBV10-3
CAASGQGASSGANVLTF
TGTGCCGCGTCGGGACAGGGCGCATCCTCTGGGGCCAACGTCCTGACTTTC
>.|TRBJ1-2|.|TRBV3-1/TRBV3-2
CASSLRVEGYYGYTF
TGTGCCAGCAGCCTGCGCGTGGAGGGGTACTATGGCTACACCTTC
>.|TRBJ1-2|.|TRBV28
CASSLYINYGYTF
TGTGCCAGCAGTTTGTACATTAACTATGGCTACACCTTC
>.|TRBJ1-5|TRBD1|TRBV19
CASSIRTGNKNSNQPQHF
TGTGCCAGTAGTATACGGACAGGGAATAAAAATAGCAATCAGCCCCAGCATTTT
>.|TRBJ1-1|TRBD1|TRBV27
CASTPGTGGYRNTEAFF
TGTGCCAGCACTCCCGGGACAGGGGGGTACCGGAACACTGAAGCTTTCTTT
>.|TRBJ1-1|.|TRBV4-2
CASSQEQIDTEAFF
TGTGCCAGCAGCCAAGAACAGATAGACACTGAAGCTTTCTTT
>.|TRBJ2-3|.|TRBV24-1
CATSDHRTDTQYF
TGTGCCACCAGTGATCACAGAACAGATACGCAGTATTTT
>.|TRBJ2-6|.|TRBV5-1
CATKSRDSPYSTSGANVLTF
TGCGCCACTAAGAGCCGGGACTCACCGTACTCCACCTCTGGGGCCAACGTCCTGACTTTC
>.|TRBJ1-1|.|TRBV27
CASSLEVNTEAFF
TGTGCCAGCAGTTTAGAGGTGAACACTGAAGCTTTCTTT
>many|TRBJ1-4|.|TRBV15
CATSRGNPGHGDEKLFF
TGTGCCACCAGCAGGGGAAATCCGGGACATGGGGATGAAAAACTGTTTTTT
>.|TRBJ2-1|TRBD2|TRBV11-3
CASSAGKSGVYNEQFF
TGTGCCAGCAGTGCCGGGAAAAGCGGGGTTTACAATGAGCAGTTCTTC
>.|TRBJ1-1|.|TRBV25-1
CASSESREDKGTEAFF
TGTGCCAGCAGTGAAAGTAGGGAGGACAAGGGCACTGAAGCTTTCTTT
>.|TRBJ1-5|.|TRBV28
CASRDISNQPQHF
TGTGCCAGCCGGGACATTAGCAATCAGCCCCAGCATTTT
>many|TRBJ2-2|.|TRBV7-3
CASSLTTSDTGELFF
TGTGCCAGCAGCTTAACCACCTCGGACACCGGGGAGCTGTTTTTT
>.|TRBJ2-3|TRBD2|TRBV24-1
CATSDRGLADTQYF
TGTGCCACCAGTGACCGGGGACTAGCGGATACGCAGTATTTT
>once|TRBJ1-2|TRBD1|TRBV4-1
CASSQEGQGTENYGYTF
TGCGCCAGCAGCCAAGAGGGACAGGGGACCGAAAACTATGGCTACACCTTC
>.|TRBJ2-7|.|TRBV4-1
CASSQDLKQGHYEQYF
TGCGCCAGCAGCCAAGATTTAAAACAGGGCCACTACGAGCAGTACTTC
>few|TRBJ1-1|.|TRBV2
CASGLQGSNTEAFF
TGTGCCAGCGGATTACAGGGCTCGAACACTGAAGCTTTCTTT
>few|TRBJ1-2|.|TRBV7-8
CASSLGQIANYGYTF
TGTGCCAGCAGCTTAGGACAGATTGCTAACTATGGCTACACCTTC
>.|TRBJ1-4|TRBD1|TRBV5-4
CASSQRQGPNEKLFF
TGTGCCAGCAGCCAAAGACAGGGCCCTAATGAAAAACTGTTTTTT
>.|TRBJ2-7|.|TRBV12-3/TRBV12-4
CASRPDSHEQYF
TGTGCCAGCAGACCCGACAGCCACGAGCAGTACTTC
>.|TRBJ1-4|.|TRBV6-1
CASSEGVVGREKLFF
TGTGCCAGCAGTGAAGGGGTGGTGGGCCGTGAAAAACTGTTTTTT
>.|TRBJ1-2|.|TRBV30
CAWSANSLSRYGYTF
TGTGCCTGGAGCGCCAACTCCCTTTCTAGGTATGGCTACACCTTC
>.|TRBJ1-2|.|TRBV19
CASSISGTNYGYTF
TGTGCCAGTAGTATCTCAGGCACTAACTATGGCTACACCTTC
>.|TRBJ1-1|.|TRBV7-2
CASSPTGYGNTEAFF
TGTGCCAGCAGCCCAACAGGGTACGGGAACACTGAAGCTTTCTTT
>once|TRBJ1-4|TRBD1|TRBV5-1
CASSLRDRGDEKLFF
TGCGCCAGCAGCTTGCGGGACAGGGGGGATGAAAAACTGTTTTTT
>many|TRBJ2-7|.|TRBV10-1
CASSGGSTLQYF
TGCGCCAGCAGTGGTGGCAGTACCTTGCAGTACTTC
>.|TRBJ2-7|TRBD2|TRBV9
CASSVTSGTYEQYF
TGTGCCAGCAGCGTGACTAGCGGGACCTACGAGCAGTACTTC
>.|TRBJ1-5|TRBD1|TRBV19
CATRARDRGNQPQHF
TGTGCCACCCGGGCCCGGGACAGGGGAAATCAGCCCCAGCATTTT
>.|TRBJ1-1|TRBD1|TRBV6-5
CASRDRGWTEAFF
TGTGCCAGCCGAGACAGGGGTTGGACTGAAGCTTTCTTT
>.|TRBJ1-5|.|TRBV5-1
CASSHDRNQPQHF
TGCGCCAGCAGCCACGACAGGAATCAGCCCCAGCATTTT
>.|TRBJ2-7|TRBD1|TRBV28
CASRQGRVYEQYF
TGTGCCAGCCGACAGGGTAGGGTTTACGAGCAGTACTTC
>.|TRBJ1-5|.|TRBV6-5
CASTSRGGNQPQHF
TGTGCCAGTACCTCCCGGGGTGGCAATCAGCCCCAGCATTTT
>.|TRBJ1-2|.|TRBV6-5
CASSYIGGRNGYTF
TGTGCCAGCAGTTATATCGGGGGGCGCAACGGCTACACCTTC
>.|TRBJ1-2|TRBD1|TRBV7-9
CASSRQTGGNGYTF
TGTGCCAGCAGCCGCCAGACAGGGGGAAATGGCTACACCTTC
>.|TRBJ2-1|.|TRBV1
CTSSQEGRDTKSSYNEQFF
TGCACCAGCAGCCAAGAAGGGAGAGACACTAAAAGCTCCTACAATGAGCAGTTCTTC
>.|TRBJ1-5|TRBD1|TRBV3-1/TRBV3-2
CASSQMTGDQPQHF
TGTGCCAGCAGCCAGATGACAGGGGATCAGCCCCAGCATTTT
>few|TRBJ2-7|.|TRBV10-2
CASSGGTQGNEQYF
TGCGCCAGCAGTGGTGGGACCCAGGGGAACGAGCAGTACTTC
>few|TRBJ1-1|TRBD1|TRBV2
CASSITGGTPEAFF
TGTGCCAGCAGTATAACAGGGGGTACCCCTGAAGCTTTCTTT
>.|TRBJ1-1|.|TRBV9
CASSVEGGNTEAFF
TGTGCCAGCAGCGTAGAAGGGGGGAACACTGAAGCTTTCTTT
>many|TRBJ1-2|.|TRBV20-1
CSAEEVGYTF
TGCAGTGCTGAGGAGGTCGGCTACACCTTC
>.|TRBJ2-3|TRBD1|TRBV7-9
CASSSGTGGSTDTQYF
TGTGCCAGCAGCTCAGGGACAGGGGGATCCACAGATACGCAGTATTTT
>.|TRBJ2-7|.|TRBV7-8
CASSLEGQVHEQYF
TGTGCCAGCAGCTTAGAGGGGCAGGTCCACGAGCAGTACTTC
>.|TRBJ2-3|.|TRBV3-1/TRBV3-2
CASSQVGLGGYTQYF
TGTGCCAGCAGCCAGGTAGGACTTGGAGGGTATACGCAGTATTTT
>.|TRBJ1-5|.|TRBV6-1
CASSESWGLSSLGSNQPQHF
TGTGCCAGCAGTGAATCGTGGGGCCTCTCATCTCTGGGTAGCAATCAGCCCCAGCATTTT
>.|TRBJ2-2|.|TRBV20-1
CSASVSFTGELFF
TGCAGTGCTAGTGTTTCATTCACCGGGGAGCTGTTTTTT
>.|TRBJ2-1|TRBD1|TRBV6-1
CASSDRGQGAYNEQFF
TGTGCCAGCAGTGATAGGGGACAGGGGGCCTACAATGAGCAGTTCTTC
>once|TRBJ2-1|.|TRBV27
CASRARGDISYNEQFF
TGTGCCAGCAGGGCCAGGGGAGATATCTCCTACAATGAGCAGTTCTTC
>.|TRBJ2-3|.|TRBV11-3
CASSLSSPDTQYF
TGTGCCAGCAGCTTATCGAGCCCAGATACGCAGTATTTT
>.|TRBJ1-3|.|TRBV5-1
CASSLGDTADTIYF
TGCGCCAGCAGCTTGGGGGACACGGCCGACACCATATATTTT
>.|TRBJ1-5|TRBD1|TRBV30
CAYTSGQFLNQPQHF
TGTGCCTACACCTCGGGACAGTTCCTCAATCAGCCCCAGCATTTT
>.|TRBJ1-1|TRBD1|TRBV5-1
CASSSGQGRGNTEAFF
TGCGCCAGCAGCTCTGGACAGGGGCGGGGGAACACTGAAGCTTTCTTT
>.|TRBJ2-2|.|TRBV7-3
CASSLDVRRGELFF
TGTGCCAGCAGCCTAGACGTGCGCCGGGGGGAGCTGTTTTTT
>.|TRBJ2-7|TRBD2|TRBV3-1/TRBV3-2
CASSQAIAGGNSYEQYF
TGTGCCAGCAGCCAAGCCATAGCGGGGGGTAATTCCTACGAGCAGTACTTC